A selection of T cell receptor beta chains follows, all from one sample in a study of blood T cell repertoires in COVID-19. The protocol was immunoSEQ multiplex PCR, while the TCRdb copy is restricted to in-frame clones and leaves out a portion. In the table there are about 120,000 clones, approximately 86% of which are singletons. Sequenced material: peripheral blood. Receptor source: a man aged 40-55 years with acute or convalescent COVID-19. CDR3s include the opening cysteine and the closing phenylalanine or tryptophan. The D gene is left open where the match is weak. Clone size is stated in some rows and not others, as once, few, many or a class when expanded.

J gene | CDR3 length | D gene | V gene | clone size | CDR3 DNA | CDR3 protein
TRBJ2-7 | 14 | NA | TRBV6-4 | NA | TGTGCCAGCAGCCAGGAGGGTTATCATAGCGAGCAGTACTTC | CASSQEGYHSEQYF
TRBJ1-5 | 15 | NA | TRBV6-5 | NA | TGTGCCAGCCGCAGGGGCAAGGGAGACAATCAGCCCCAGCATTTT | CASRRGKGDNQPQHF
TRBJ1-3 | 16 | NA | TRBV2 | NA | TGTGCCAGCAGTGATAGAGTACAGCTCTCTGGAAACACCATATATTTT | CASSDRVQLSGNTIYF
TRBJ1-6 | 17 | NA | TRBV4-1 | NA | TGCGCCAGCAGCCAAGAGGTCCAGGACACCTATAATTCACCCCTCCACTTT | CASSQEVQDTYNSPLHF
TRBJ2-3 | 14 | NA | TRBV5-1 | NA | TGCGCCAGCAGCTTGAGCAGGTTGGCGGATACGCAGTATTTT | CASSLSRLADTQYF
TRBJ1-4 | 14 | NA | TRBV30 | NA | TGTGCCTGTATTGTCGAGGGGAGGGGTGAAAAACTGTTTTTT | CACIVEGRGEKLFF
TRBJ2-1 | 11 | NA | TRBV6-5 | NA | TGTGCCAGCAGCCGCCAGGATGAGCAGTTCTTC | CASSRQDEQFF
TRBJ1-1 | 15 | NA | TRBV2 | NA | TGTGCCAGCAGTGAGAACAGTAGGGGCAACACTGAAGCTTTCTTT | CASSENSRGNTEAFF
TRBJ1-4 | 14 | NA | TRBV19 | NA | TGTGCCAGTAGTACAGGGACTGCCAGTGAAAAACTGTTTTTT | CASSTGTASEKLFF
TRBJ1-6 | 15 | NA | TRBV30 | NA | TGTGCCTGGAGAACAGGGAGCTCCTATAATTCACCCCTCCACTTT | CAWRTGSSYNSPLHF
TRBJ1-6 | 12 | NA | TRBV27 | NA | TGTGCCAGCAGTTCGGGTACGGCACCCCTCCACTTT | CASSSGTAPLHF
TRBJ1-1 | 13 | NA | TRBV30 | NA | TGTGCCTGGACCCCCGGCGCGGGGACTGAAGCTTTCTTT | CAWTPGAGTEAFF
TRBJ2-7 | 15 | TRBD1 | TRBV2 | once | TGTGCCAGCAGGGGAAGGGGACAGGGGCAGTACGAGCAGTACTTC | CASRGRGQGQYEQYF
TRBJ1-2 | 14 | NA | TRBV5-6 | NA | TGTGCCAGCAGCTTGGGACTAACTGGCTATGGCTACACCTTC | CASSLGLTGYGYTF
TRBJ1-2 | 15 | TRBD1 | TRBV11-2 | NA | TGTGCCAGCAGCCCAAAGGGGGGACAGTACTATGGCTACACCTTC | CASSPKGGQYYGYTF
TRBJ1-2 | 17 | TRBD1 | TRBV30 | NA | TGTGCCTGGGGAACCGGGACAGGGGGCTTCGGATTGGGTGGCTACACCTTC | CAWGTGTGGFGLGGYTF
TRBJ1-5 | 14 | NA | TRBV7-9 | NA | TGTGCCAGCAGCCTCGCGGGGATTGAACAGCCCCAGCATTTT | CASSLAGIEQPQHF
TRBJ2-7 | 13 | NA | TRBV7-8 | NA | TGTGCCAGCAGCCCGGACACTCTCTACGAGCAGTACTTC | CASSPDTLYEQYF
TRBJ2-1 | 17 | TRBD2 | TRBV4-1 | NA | TGCGCCAGCAGCCAAGACCGACTAGCGGGAGATTACAATGAGCAGTTCTTC | CASSQDRLAGDYNEQFF
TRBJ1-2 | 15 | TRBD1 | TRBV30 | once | TGTGCCTGGAGAGCCCGGGACAGGGGGTTCTATGGCTACACCTTC | CAWRARDRGFYGYTF
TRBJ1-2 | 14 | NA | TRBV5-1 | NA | TGCGCCAGCAGCTTGGGACAGGCTAACTATGGCTACACCTTC | CASSLGQANYGYTF
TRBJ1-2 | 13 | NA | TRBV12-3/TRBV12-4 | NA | TGTGCCAGCAGTCTAACGGCAGCGTATGGCTACACCTTC | CASSLTAAYGYTF
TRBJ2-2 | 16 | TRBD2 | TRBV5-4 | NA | TGTGCCAGCAGCTTGGTACGGGGGGGCGGAACCGGGGAGCTGTTTTTT | CASSLVRGGGTGELFF
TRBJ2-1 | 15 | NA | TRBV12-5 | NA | TGTGCTAGTGGTTTGCCCTCCCAATGGGGAGGAGAGCAGTTCTTC | CASGLPSQWGGEQFF
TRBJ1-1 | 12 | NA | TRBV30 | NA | TGTGCCTGGAGTGTCCCCGTCGGGAAAGCTTTCTTT | CAWSVPVGKAFF
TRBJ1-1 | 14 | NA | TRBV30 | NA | TGTGCCTGGAGGAGCGGAACAGACAACACTGAAGCTTTCTTT | CAWRSGTDNTEAFF
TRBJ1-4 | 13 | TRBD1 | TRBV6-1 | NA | TGTGCCAGCAGTGAAGTGAGGGGGACAGGGTTGTTTTTT | CASSEVRGTGLFF
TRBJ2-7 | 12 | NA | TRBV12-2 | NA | TGTGCAAGTCGCTTAGCGAGGTACGAGCAGTACTTC | CASRLARYEQYF
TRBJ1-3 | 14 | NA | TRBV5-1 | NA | TGCGCCAGCAGCTTGGAAGGGGTTGGAAACACCATATATTTT | CASSLEGVGNTIYF
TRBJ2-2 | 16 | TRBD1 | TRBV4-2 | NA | TGTGCCAGCAGTACGGACAGGGGGCGGGACACCGGGGAGCTGTTTTTT | CASSTDRGRDTGELFF
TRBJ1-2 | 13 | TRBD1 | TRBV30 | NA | TGTGCCTGGAGGGGCGACAGGGAATATGGCTACACCTTC | CAWRGDREYGYTF
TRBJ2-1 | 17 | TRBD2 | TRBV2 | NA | TGTGCCAGCAGTGAAGGGCTAGCGGGGTTCTCCTACAATGAGCAGTTCTTC | CASSEGLAGFSYNEQFF